This T cell receptor beta chain was identified during a study of cytomegalovirus exposure and HLA in healthy donors. Study-level results: The likely origin of a cluster of highly shared sequence variants was a sequencing artifact. Follow-up analysis later connected one missense variant in DCLRE1C with trimming of TCR beta V- and J-genes. Investigators reported 164 TCR beta chains as tied to cytomegalovirus.

To note about this clone: Its matching antigen is unknown.

The germline V gene encodes CDR1 SGHVS and CDR2 FNYEAQ. The CDR3 is 13 residues long. The PCR made use of 60 Vbeta and 13 Jbeta primers. Repertoires were generated with immunoSEQ multiplex PCR, while TCRdb's copy carries only in-frame clones and drops some. The profile shows 150,000 to 200,000 clones, approximately 84% of them singletons. The sequenced sample consisted of PBMCs. This sequence joins TRBV7-6 and TRBJ2-5; 7 bases agree with TRBD1. The tail of the sequence fits TRBJ2-7 better, so the J call may be wrong. The source of this sequence is a girl between 10 and 17 years old in good health and CMV-seropositive. CDR3 protein: CASSRDSTYEQYF. In DNA, the CDR3 is TGTGCCAGCAGCCGGGACAGTACCTACGAGCAGTACTTC.